This is a list of T cell receptor beta chains from one sample in a study of CD8 T cells in ankylosing spondylitis. TCRdb re-analysed the 5' RACE reads in MiXCR, keeping a single row per CDR3 protein. The sample has around 250,000 distinct CDR3 sequences, around 10% seen once; the top ten hold less than 7%. The specimen sequenced was blood, either unsorted or a sorted T cell fraction (not recorded which). The origin of the receptors is a male donor with ankylosing spondylitis or in good health (not recorded which). Each CDR3 is given with its conserved first and last residue. A D gene is named only where the DNA matches it firmly. For some rows the clone size is stated as once, few or many, or as a class when expanded; others skip it.

clone_size d_call j_call v_call cdr3_nt cdr3_aa
- - TRBJ2-7 TRBV5-5 TGTGCCAGCAGCTTGGAAAGCCGGCACGAGCAGTACTTC CASSLESRHEQYF
few - TRBJ2-7 TRBV18 TGTGCCAGCTCACCGCTCCTAGGGACAATCTTATACGAGCAGTACTTC CASSPLLGTILYEQYF
many - TRBJ2-5 TRBV5-6 TGTGCCAGCGATCGGGCCCCAACTGCGGGGGAGACCCAGTACTTC CASDRAPTAGETQYF
many - TRBJ2-6 TRBV20-1 TGCAGTGCTCCCCCACGGACACAACCCTCTGGGGCCAACGTCCTGACTTTC CSAPPRTQPSGANVLTF
many - TRBJ2-1 TRBV5-6 TGTGCCAGCAGCTTGGCCAGCGTGTACAATGAGCAGTTCTTC CASSLASVYNEQFF
many TRBD1 TRBJ2-7 TRBV28 TGTGCCAGCAGACCCCTGACAGGGGGTATCTACGAGCAGTACTTC CASRPLTGGIYEQYF
few - TRBJ2-2 TRBV5-1 TGCGCCAGCAGCTGGGGGTCTGGGGCCGACACCGGGGAGCTGTTTTTT CASSWGSGADTGELFF
many - TRBJ2-3 TRBV5-1 TGCGCCAGCAGCCTAACAGGGTTGGATACGCAGTATTTT CASSLTGLDTQYF
- - TRBJ2-5 TRBV11-3 TGTGCCAGCAGCCTTCGGCGGCAAGAGACCCAGTACTTC CASSLRRQETQYF
many TRBD2 TRBJ2-1 TRBV5-1 TGCGCCAGCAGCATTAGCGGGGGGTTCTACAATGAGCAGTTCTTC CASSISGGFYNEQFF
- - TRBJ2-1 TRBV9 TGTGCCAGCAGCCCCTACCTAGGGGAGGAGCAGTTCTTC CASSPYLGEEQFF
- - TRBJ2-1 TRBV7-2 TGTGCCAGCAGCTTAGGGGGGGGCACGGTGCAGTTCTTC CASSLGGGTVQFF
many - TRBJ1-2 TRBV20-1 TGCAGTGCTTCCGGGGAAGGGGCTAATGGCTACACCTTC CSASGEGANGYTF
many - TRBJ2-1 TRBV12-3/TRBV12-4 TGTGCCAGCAGTTCCTTGAGCTCCTACAATGAGCAGTTCTTC CASSSLSSYNEQFF
many TRBD1 TRBJ2-7 TRBV12-3/TRBV12-4 TGTGCCAGCAGTCCCGAAGACAGGGCGCCCTACGAGCAGTACTTC CASSPEDRAPYEQYF
many - TRBJ2-1 TRBV29-1 TGCAGCGTTGAGCGGGTGCAGGCCTACAATGAGCAGTTCTTC CSVERVQAYNEQFF
- - TRBJ1-1 TRBV6-1 TGTGCCAGCAACCTTCACGACAGTCCCCCGACTGAAGCTTTCTTT CASNLHDSPPTEAFF
many TRBD2 TRBJ2-1 TRBV11-2 TGTGCCAGCAGCTTGGGAGTCCTAGCGGGTGAGCAGTTCTTC CASSLGVLAGEQFF
many - TRBJ2-7 TRBV4-1 TGCGCCAGCAGCCAAGGAGGAATCGAGCAGTACTTC CASSQGGIEQYF
many - TRBJ2-3 TRBV5-5 TGTGCCAGCAGCGACAGGTCAGATACGCAGTATTTT CASSDRSDTQYF